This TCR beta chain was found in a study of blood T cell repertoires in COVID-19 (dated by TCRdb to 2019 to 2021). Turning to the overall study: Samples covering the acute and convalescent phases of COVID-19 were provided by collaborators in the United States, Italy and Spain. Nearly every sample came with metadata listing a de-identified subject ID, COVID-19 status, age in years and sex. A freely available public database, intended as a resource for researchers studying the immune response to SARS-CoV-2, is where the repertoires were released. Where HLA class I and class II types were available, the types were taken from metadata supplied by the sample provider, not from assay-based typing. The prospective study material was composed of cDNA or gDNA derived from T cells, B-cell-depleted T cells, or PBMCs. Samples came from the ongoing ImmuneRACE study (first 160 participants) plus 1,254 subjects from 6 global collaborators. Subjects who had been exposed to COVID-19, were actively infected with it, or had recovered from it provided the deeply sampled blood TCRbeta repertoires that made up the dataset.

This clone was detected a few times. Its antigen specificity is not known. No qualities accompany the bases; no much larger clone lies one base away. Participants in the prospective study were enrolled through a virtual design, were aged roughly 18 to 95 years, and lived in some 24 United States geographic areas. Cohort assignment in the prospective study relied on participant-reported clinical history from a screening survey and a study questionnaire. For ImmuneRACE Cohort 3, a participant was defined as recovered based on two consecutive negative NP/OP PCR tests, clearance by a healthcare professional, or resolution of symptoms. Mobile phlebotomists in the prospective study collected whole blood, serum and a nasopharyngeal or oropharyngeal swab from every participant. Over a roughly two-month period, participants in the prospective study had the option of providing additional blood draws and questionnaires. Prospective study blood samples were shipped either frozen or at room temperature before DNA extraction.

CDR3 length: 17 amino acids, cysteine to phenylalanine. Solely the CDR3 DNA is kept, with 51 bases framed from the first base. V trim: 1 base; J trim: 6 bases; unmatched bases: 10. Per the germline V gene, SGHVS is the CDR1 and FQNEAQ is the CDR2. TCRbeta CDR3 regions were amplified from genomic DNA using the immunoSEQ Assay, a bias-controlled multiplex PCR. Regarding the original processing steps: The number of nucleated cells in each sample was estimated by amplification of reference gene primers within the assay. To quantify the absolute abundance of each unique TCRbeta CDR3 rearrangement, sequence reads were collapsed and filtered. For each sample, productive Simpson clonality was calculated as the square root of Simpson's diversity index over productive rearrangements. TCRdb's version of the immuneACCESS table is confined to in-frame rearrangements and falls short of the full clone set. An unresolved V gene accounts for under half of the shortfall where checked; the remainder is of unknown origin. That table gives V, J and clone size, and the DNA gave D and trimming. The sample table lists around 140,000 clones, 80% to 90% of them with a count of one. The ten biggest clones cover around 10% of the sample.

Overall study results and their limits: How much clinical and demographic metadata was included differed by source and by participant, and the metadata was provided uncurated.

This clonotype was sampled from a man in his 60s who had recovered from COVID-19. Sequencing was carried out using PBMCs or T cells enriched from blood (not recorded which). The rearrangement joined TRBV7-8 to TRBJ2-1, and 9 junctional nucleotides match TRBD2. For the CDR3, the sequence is CASSLGWVRTSVNEQFF. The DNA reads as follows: TGTGCCAGCAGCTTAGGTTGGGTGCGGACTAGCGTCAATGAGCAGTTCTTC.